This T cell receptor (beta chain) was documented in a study of beta chain features in type 1 diabetes. Broader study findings: Patients showed naive, central memory and Treg TCRB repertoires that appeared more similar than those of healthy donors. The study found moderately but significantly shorter TCRB CDR3s in all four CD4+ subsets of Type 1 diabetes patients.

Expressed TCRB transcripts were sequenced because the entire RNA isolate underwent reverse transcription. Using immunoSEQ multiplex PCR, the repertoire was profiled, and TCRdb retains in-frame clones only, with some absent. The sample carries hundreds of thousands of clones, roughly a tenth recorded once. Comment on this clone: The target antigen is unknown.

Sequenced sample: naive CD4+ T cells from blood. The source of this sequence is a man younger than 40 with type 1 diabetes.

The CDR3 nucleotides read TGTGCCAGCAGGGCGAACACTGAAGCTTTCTTT. As protein: CASRANTEAFF. This rearrangement joins TRBV19 to TRBJ1-1; D possibly corresponds to TRBD1 (5 bases). V shed 9 bases and J shed 1 base, with 6 bases lying between them. Germline CDR1 reads LNHDA; CDR2 reads SQIVND (reference sequence). The CDR3 runs to 11 residues.